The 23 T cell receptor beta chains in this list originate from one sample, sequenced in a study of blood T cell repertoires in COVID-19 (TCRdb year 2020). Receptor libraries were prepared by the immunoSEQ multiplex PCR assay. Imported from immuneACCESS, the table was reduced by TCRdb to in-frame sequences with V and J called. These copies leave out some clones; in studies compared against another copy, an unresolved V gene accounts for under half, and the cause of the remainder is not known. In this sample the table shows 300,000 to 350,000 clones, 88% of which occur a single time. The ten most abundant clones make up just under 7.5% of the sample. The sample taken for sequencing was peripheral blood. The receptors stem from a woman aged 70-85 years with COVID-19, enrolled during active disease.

CDR3 nucleotide sequence: TGTGCCAGCAGCTTGGCCGGGGCGGGGGCTTACAATGAGCAGTTCTTC. Protein: CASSLAGAGAYNEQFF. This rearrangement joins TRBV5-6 to TRBJ2-1; perhaps TRBD2 as D (7 bases). V was clipped by 0 bases and J by 4 bases, with 14 bases between them. CDR3 size: 16 residues. Per germline, CDR1 SGHDT and CDR2 YYEEEE.

The CDR3 bases are TGTGCCAGCAGCGCCCGGACAGGGGCCCTTTTAGGTGGCTACACCTTC. It encodes CASSARTGALLGGYTF. The chain carries TRBV11-2 and TRBJ1-2; 9 bases agree with TRBD1. The length of the CDR3 is 16 residues. After removal of 5 bases from V and 7 bases from J, the junction contained 14 bases not matched to a gene. Germline V gives CDR1 SGHAT, CDR2 FQNNGV.

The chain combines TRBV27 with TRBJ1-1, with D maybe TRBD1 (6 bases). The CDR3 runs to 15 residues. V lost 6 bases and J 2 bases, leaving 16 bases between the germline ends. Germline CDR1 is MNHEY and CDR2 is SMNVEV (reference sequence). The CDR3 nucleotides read TGTGCCAGCAGGGAGTCAGGGGAGGGTAACACTGAAGCTTTCTTT. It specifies CASRESGEGNTEAFF.

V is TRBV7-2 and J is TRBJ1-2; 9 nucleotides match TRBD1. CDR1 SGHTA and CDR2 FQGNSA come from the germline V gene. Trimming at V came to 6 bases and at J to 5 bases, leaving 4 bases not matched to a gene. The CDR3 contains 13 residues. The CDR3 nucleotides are TGTGCCAGCAGTTCGGGACAGGGTTATGGCTACACCTTC. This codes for CASSSGQGYGYTF.

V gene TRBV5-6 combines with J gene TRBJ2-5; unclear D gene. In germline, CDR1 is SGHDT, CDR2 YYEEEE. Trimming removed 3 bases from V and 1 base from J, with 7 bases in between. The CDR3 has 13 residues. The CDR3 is CASSWAIQETQYF. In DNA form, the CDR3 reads TGTGCCAGCAGCTGGGCCATCCAAGAGACCCAGTACTTC.

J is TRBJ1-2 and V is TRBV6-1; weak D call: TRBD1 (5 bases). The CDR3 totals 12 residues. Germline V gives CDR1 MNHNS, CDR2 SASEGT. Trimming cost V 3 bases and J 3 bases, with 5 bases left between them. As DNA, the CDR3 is TGTGCCAGCAGTGAGACAGACTATGGCTACACCTTC. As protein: CASSETDYGYTF.

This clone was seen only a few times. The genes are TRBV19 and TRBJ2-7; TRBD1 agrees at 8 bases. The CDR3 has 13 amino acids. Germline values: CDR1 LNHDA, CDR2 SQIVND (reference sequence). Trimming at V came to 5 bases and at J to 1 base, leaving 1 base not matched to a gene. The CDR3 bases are TGTGCCAGTAGTGGACAGGGTTCCTACGAGCAGTACTTC. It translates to CASSGQGSYEQYF.

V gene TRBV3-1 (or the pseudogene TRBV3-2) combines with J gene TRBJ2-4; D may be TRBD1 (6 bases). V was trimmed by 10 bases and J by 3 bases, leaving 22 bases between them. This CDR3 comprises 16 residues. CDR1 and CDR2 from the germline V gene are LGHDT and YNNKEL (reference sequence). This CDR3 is CATAPTGHLSKNIQYF. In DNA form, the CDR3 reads TGTGCCACCGCCCCCACAGGGCACTTGAGCAAAAACATTCAGTACTTC.

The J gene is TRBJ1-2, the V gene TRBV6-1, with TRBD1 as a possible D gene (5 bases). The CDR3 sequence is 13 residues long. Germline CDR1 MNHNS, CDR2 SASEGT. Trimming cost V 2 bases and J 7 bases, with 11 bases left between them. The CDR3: CASSEIQASGYTF. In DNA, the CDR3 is TGTGCCAGCAGTGAAATACAGGCGAGTGGCTACACCTTC.

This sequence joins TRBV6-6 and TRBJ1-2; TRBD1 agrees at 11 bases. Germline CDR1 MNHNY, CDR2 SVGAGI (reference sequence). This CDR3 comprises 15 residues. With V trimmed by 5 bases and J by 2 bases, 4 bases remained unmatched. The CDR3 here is CASSDRTGGNYGYTF. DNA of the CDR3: TGTGCCAGCAGTGACCGGACAGGGGGCAACTATGGCTACACCTTC.

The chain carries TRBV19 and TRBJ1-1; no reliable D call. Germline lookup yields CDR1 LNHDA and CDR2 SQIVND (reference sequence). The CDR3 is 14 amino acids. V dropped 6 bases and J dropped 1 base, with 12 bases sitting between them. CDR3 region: CASRWGEGNTEAFF. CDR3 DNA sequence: TGTGCCAGTAGGTGGGGTGAGGGGAACACTGAAGCTTTCTTT.

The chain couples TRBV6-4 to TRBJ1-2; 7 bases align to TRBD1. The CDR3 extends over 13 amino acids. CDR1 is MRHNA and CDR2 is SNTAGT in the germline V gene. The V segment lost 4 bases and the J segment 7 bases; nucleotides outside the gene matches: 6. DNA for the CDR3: TGTGCCAGCAGTGCAACAGGGGAGAGTGGCTACACCTTC. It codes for CASSATGESGYTF.

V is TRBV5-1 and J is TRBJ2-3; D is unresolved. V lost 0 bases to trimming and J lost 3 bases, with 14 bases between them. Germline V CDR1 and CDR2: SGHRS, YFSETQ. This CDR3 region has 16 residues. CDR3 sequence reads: CASSLALTRETDTQYF. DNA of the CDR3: TGCGCCAGCAGCTTGGCCCTGACTCGAGAAACAGATACGCAGTATTTT.

CDR3: CASSQGGGYTF. The CDR3 DNA reads as TGTGCCAGCAGCCAAGGAGGTGGCTACACCTTC. The chain joins TRBV3-1 (or the pseudogene TRBV3-2) to TRBJ1-2, with unresolved D. CDR1 and CDR2 (germline): LGHDT, YNNKEL (reference sequence). The V end lost 1 base, the J end lost 7 bases, and 4 bases lay between the germline ends. The CDR3 is 11 amino acids.

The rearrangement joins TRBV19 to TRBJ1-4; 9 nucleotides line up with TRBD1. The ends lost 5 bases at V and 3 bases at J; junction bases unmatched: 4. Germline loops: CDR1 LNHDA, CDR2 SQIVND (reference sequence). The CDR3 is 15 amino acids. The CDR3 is CASSSQGAANEKLFF. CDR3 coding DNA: TGTGCCAGTAGTTCACAGGGGGCGGCTAATGAAAAACTGTTTTTT.

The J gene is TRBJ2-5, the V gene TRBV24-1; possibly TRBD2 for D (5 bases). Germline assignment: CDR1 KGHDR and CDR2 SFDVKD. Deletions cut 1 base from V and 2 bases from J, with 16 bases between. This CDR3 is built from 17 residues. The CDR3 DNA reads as TGTGCCACCAGTGATTTTGCTAGCTCGGGGTATCAAGAGACCCAGTACTTC. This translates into CATSDFASSGYQETQYF.

Here the CDR3 DNA reads TGCGCCAGCAGCCAAGATGGAGGCAGGGGAGAGACCCAGTACTTC. It is translated as CASSQDGGRGETQYF. This chain uses TRBV4-1 with TRBJ2-5; the D gene is possibly TRBD1 (6 bases). CDR1 MGHRA and CDR2 YSYEKL come from the germline V gene. This CDR3 is 15 amino acids long. V shed 0 bases and J shed 4 bases, with 12 bases lying between them.

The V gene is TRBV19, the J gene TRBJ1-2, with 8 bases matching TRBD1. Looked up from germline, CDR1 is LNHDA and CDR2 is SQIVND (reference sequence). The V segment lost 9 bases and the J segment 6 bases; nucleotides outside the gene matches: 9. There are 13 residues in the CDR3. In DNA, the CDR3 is TGTGCCAGCTTCAAAAGGACAGGGAATGGCTACACCTTC. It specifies CASFKRTGNGYTF.

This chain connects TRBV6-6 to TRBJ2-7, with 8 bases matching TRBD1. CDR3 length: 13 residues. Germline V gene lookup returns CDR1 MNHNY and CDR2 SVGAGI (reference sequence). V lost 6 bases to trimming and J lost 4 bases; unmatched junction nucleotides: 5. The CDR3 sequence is CASSKGQEYEQYF. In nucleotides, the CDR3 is TGTGCCAGCAGCAAGGGACAGGAGTACGAGCAGTACTTC.

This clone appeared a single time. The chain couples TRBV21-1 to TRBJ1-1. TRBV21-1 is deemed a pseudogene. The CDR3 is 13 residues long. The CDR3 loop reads CASSNRENTEAFF. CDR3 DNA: TGTGCCAGCAGCAATCGGGAGAACACTGAAGCTTTCTTT.

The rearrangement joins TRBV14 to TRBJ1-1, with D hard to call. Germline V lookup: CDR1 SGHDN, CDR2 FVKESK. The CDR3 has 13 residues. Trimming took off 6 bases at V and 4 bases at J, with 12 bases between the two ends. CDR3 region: CASSYQVGTEAFF. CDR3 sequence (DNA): TGTGCCAGCAGTTACCAGGTTGGCACTGAAGCTTTCTTT.

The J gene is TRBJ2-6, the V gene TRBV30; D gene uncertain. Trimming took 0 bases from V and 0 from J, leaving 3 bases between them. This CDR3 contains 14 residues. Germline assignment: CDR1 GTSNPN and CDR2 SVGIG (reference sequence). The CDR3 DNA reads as TGTGCCTGGAGTGTACACTCTGGGGCCAACGTCCTGACTTTC. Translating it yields CAWSVHSGANVLTF.

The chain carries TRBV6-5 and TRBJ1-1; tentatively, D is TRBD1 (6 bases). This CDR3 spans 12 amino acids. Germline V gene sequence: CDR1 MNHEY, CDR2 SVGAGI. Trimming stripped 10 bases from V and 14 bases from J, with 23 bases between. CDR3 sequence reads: CATSDRSTSEFF. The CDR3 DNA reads TGTGCCACGTCTGACAGGTCAACCTCTGAATTCTTT.